This T cell receptor (beta chain) stems from a study of blood T cell repertoires in COVID-19. Sequencing was performed with immunoSEQ multiplex PCR; in TCRdb, only in-frame clones are kept and a portion is missing. The sample records approximately 74,000 clones, 80% to 85% being singletons. Only one count was recorded for this clone. Sequencing was done on a sample of peripheral blood. This TCR came from a man at least 80 years old with active or convalescent COVID-19.

The CDR3 reads CAWSVGGYGYTF. CDR3 coding DNA: TGTGCCTGGAGTGTGGGGGGCTATGGCTACACCTTC. The chain carries TRBV30 and TRBJ1-2, with D possibly matching TRBD1 (5 bases). This CDR3 spans 12 amino acids. The germline gives CDR1 GTSNPN, CDR2 SVGIG (reference sequence). The germline V and J ends were trimmed by 0 bases and 4 bases, with 6 bases remaining between them.